A selection of T cell receptor beta chains follows, all from one sample in a study of Tregs in tolerant kidney transplant recipients. Repertoires were generated with immunoSEQ multiplex PCR, while TCRdb's copy carries only in-frame clones and drops some. The sample holds approximately 81,000 clones, roughly nine tenths seen once. The specimen was CD4+ T cells from blood (PBMCs), collected 24 months after the transplant. The receptors come from a human patient who received a combined kidney and bone marrow transplant. Certain T cells may be donor cells from the graft. The CDR3 runs from the conserved cysteine through the conserved F or W. A D gene is named only where the DNA matches it firmly. A row's size may be missing; if present it is once, few, many or a size class.

DNA: TGTGCCAGCAGCCTCAACAGGGGTGATGCTGAAAAACTGTTTTTT
CDR3: CASSLNRGDAEKLFF
D: TRBD1
size: -
V: TRBV11-2
J: TRBJ1-4

DNA: TGCGCCAGCAGAGCGGACGGGAATTCACCCCTCCACTTT
CDR3: CASRADGNSPLHF
D: -
size: -
V: TRBV5-1
J: TRBJ1-6

DNA: TGTGCCAGCAGCTTAGATGTGGGAGGGGGTAGGTACGAGCAGTACTTC
CDR3: CASSLDVGGGRYEQYF
D: -
size: -
V: TRBV11-2
J: TRBJ2-7

DNA: TGTGCCAGCAGCCGGACAGGGGTAGACACCGGGGAGCTGTTTTTT
CDR3: CASSRTGVDTGELFF
D: TRBD1
size: -
V: TRBV7-7
J: TRBJ2-2

DNA: TGCAGCGTGGGGCAGGGGGTCCAAGAGACCCAGTACTTC
CDR3: CSVGQGVQETQYF
D: TRBD1
size: -
V: TRBV29-1
J: TRBJ2-5

DNA: TGTGCCAGCAGCTTACGGTCGAAGGACAGGAAGAACACTGAAGCTTTCTTT
CDR3: CASSLRSKDRKNTEAFF
D: TRBD1
size: -
V: TRBV7-9
J: TRBJ1-1

DNA: TGTGCCAGCCGAACTAGCACAGATACGCAGTATTTT
CDR3: CASRTSTDTQYF
D: -
size: -
V: TRBV5-6
J: TRBJ2-3

DNA: TGTGCCAGCAGTTTAACAGGGTCGAGCTCCTACGAGCAGTACTTC
CDR3: CASSLTGSSSYEQYF
D: -
size: once
V: TRBV28
J: TRBJ2-7

DNA: TGTGCCAGCAGTGGTCGCGGGGGGAGAACAGATACGCAGTATTTT
CDR3: CASSGRGGRTDTQYF
D: TRBD2
size: -
V: TRBV25-1
J: TRBJ2-3

DNA: TGCGCCAGCAGCCCTGGACAGGGCAATCCCACAGATACGCAGTATTTT
CDR3: CASSPGQGNPTDTQYF
D: TRBD1
size: -
V: TRBV5-1
J: TRBJ2-3

DNA: TGTGCCATCAGTGAGTCTAGGAGTTTTTCCTACGAGCAGTACTTC
CDR3: CAISESRSFSYEQYF
D: -
size: -
V: TRBV10-3
J: TRBJ2-7

DNA: TGTGCCAGCAGCTCCCGAGCGGTGGTTAACTATGGCTACACCTTC
CDR3: CASSSRAVVNYGYTF
D: -
size: -
V: TRBV7-2
J: TRBJ1-2

DNA: TGTGCCAGCTCACTTCGACAGGACTTGAACACTGAAGCTTTCTTT
CDR3: CASSLRQDLNTEAFF
D: -
size: -
V: TRBV18
J: TRBJ1-1

DNA: TGTGCCAGCAGCCGCGACGGGGGGGCCTGGGAGACCCAGTACTTC
CDR3: CASSRDGGAWETQYF
D: TRBD2
size: -
V: TRBV7-3
J: TRBJ2-5

DNA: TGTGCCAGTAGTATATACGGGACAGGGCAATCCTACGAGCAGTACTTC
CDR3: CASSIYGTGQSYEQYF
D: TRBD1
size: -
V: TRBV19
J: TRBJ2-7

DNA: TGTGCCAGCAGTGACAGTTGGACCTACAATGAGCAGTTCTTC
CDR3: CASSDSWTYNEQFF
D: -
size: -
V: TRBV6-5
J: TRBJ2-1

DNA: TGTGCCAGCAGTGAAGCCTCCCGACTAGGCTATGGCTACACCTTC
CDR3: CASSEASRLGYGYTF
D: -
size: few
V: TRBV6-1
J: TRBJ1-2

DNA: TGTGCCAGCAGTTTATTCGGGACAGGAGCTAACTATGGCTACACCTTC
CDR3: CASSLFGTGANYGYTF
D: TRBD1
size: -
V: TRBV27
J: TRBJ1-2

DNA: TGTGCCAGTAGTACCCCAGGGGGCGGGAGCACTGAAGCTTTCTTT
CDR3: CASSTPGGGSTEAFF
D: TRBD1
size: -
V: TRBV19
J: TRBJ1-1

DNA: TGTGCCAGCAGCCGGACAGGGGCCCATAACTATGGCTACACCTTC
CDR3: CASSRTGAHNYGYTF
D: TRBD1
size: -
V: TRBV7-2
J: TRBJ1-2

DNA: TGTGCCTGGAGGGTTACACGGCAGGCGCAGTATTTT
CDR3: CAWRVTRQAQYF
D: -
size: -
V: TRBV30
J: TRBJ2-3

DNA: TGTGCCAGCAGCCAAGATGAGTTAGGAAGCGGGGGGACCGGCTACACCTTC
CDR3: CASSQDELGSGGTGYTF
D: -
size: -
V: TRBV4-2
J: TRBJ1-2

DNA: TGTGCCAGCAGCTTAGTTCCAGGCCCCAATTCACCCCTCCACTTT
CDR3: CASSLVPGPNSPLHF
D: -
size: once
V: TRBV7-2
J: TRBJ1-6

DNA: TGTGCCAGCAAGGTCTGGACTGGGGTCTCCTACGAGCAGTACTTC
CDR3: CASKVWTGVSYEQYF
D: -
size: once
V: TRBV6-5
J: TRBJ2-7

DNA: TGTGCCAGCAGCAACGGACAGGGTAATTCCCCCCTCCACTTT
CDR3: CASSNGQGNSPLHF
D: TRBD1
size: once
V: TRBV7-2
J: TRBJ1-6

DNA: TGTGCCAGCAGCCAATCCTCCCGGGGTGAAAAACTGTTTTTT
CDR3: CASSQSSRGEKLFF
D: -
size: -
V: TRBV14
J: TRBJ1-4

DNA: TGTGCCAGCAGTGGGGGGGGCTCTTGGCAGCCCCAGCATTTT
CDR3: CASSGGGSWQPQHF
D: -
size: -
V: TRBV6-6
J: TRBJ1-5

DNA: TGTGCCAGCAGTTACTCTGACAATTCCTACGAGCAGTACTTC
CDR3: CASSYSDNSYEQYF
D: -
size: -
V: TRBV6-6
J: TRBJ2-7

DNA: TGTGCCAGCAGCGTAGGAAGGGACAGCTATGGCTACACCTTC
CDR3: CASSVGRDSYGYTF
D: TRBD1
size: -
V: TRBV9
J: TRBJ1-2

DNA: TGTGCCAGTAGTATGGGGCGGGAGAGGGGCGAGCAGTACTTC
CDR3: CASSMGRERGEQYF
D: TRBD2
size: -
V: TRBV19
J: TRBJ2-7

DNA: TGTGCCTGGAGTGTACGACACAGGGAGGGGTATGGCTACACCTTC
CDR3: CAWSVRHREGYGYTF
D: -
size: -
V: TRBV30
J: TRBJ1-2

DNA: TGCGCCAGCAGCCAAATATTAGTACAGCTCCCAGATCAGCCCCAGCATTTT
CDR3: CASSQILVQLPDQPQHF
D: -
size: -
V: TRBV4-1
J: TRBJ1-5

DNA: TGTGCCAGCAGCCCAGGGTACTCTGGGGCCAACGTCCTGACTTTC
CDR3: CASSPGYSGANVLTF
D: -
size: -
V: TRBV7-9
J: TRBJ2-6

DNA: TGTGCCAGCAGCTTGCCTCCGGGACAGGCCATCGACGAGCAGTACTTC
CDR3: CASSLPPGQAIDEQYF
D: TRBD1
size: once
V: TRBV5-4
J: TRBJ2-7

DNA: TGTGCCACCAGCATTAGGGACTACTCCTACAATGAGCAGTTCTTC
CDR3: CATSIRDYSYNEQFF
D: TRBD2
size: -
V: TRBV6-9
J: TRBJ2-1

DNA: TGTGCCACTACGAACACCGGGGAGCTGTTTTTT
CDR3: CATTNTGELFF
D: -
size: -
V: TRBV10-3
J: TRBJ2-2

DNA: TGTGCCAGCAGCGTGCGGACAGGGGGTTGGGAGACCCAGTACTTC
CDR3: CASSVRTGGWETQYF
D: TRBD1
size: -
V: TRBV11-3
J: TRBJ2-5

DNA: TGTGCCAGCAGTACCGGGACAGGGGGCCGTGGCTACACCTTC
CDR3: CASSTGTGGRGYTF
D: TRBD1
size: -
V: TRBV2
J: TRBJ1-2

DNA: TGTGCCAGCAGCTTATACAGGGAGACTGAAGCTTTCTTT
CDR3: CASSLYRETEAFF
D: -
size: -
V: TRBV7-9
J: TRBJ1-1

DNA: TGTGCCAGCAGCCAAGACCTGGGGGCGGGAGCCTACAATGAGCAGTTCTTC
CDR3: CASSQDLGAGAYNEQFF
D: -
size: -
V: TRBV14
J: TRBJ2-1

DNA: TGTGCCAGCTCCCCGAGCCTAGCGGGAGGGAATGAGCAGTTCTTC
CDR3: CASSPSLAGGNEQFF
D: TRBD2
size: -
V: TRBV18
J: TRBJ2-1

DNA: TGTGCCAGCAGTTTACTTCTCCCGGGAGTTGCAAATGAGCAGTTCTTC
CDR3: CASSLLLPGVANEQFF
D: -
size: -
V: TRBV7-2
J: TRBJ2-1

DNA: TGTGCCAGCAGCTTAGCGGAGGGCACCGGGGAGCTGTTTTTT
CDR3: CASSLAEGTGELFF
D: -
size: few
V: TRBV7-9
J: TRBJ2-2

DNA: TGCGCCAGCAGCCAAGATCCCGCCGGGACAGGGGGCTCCAATGAGCAGTTCTTC
CDR3: CASSQDPAGTGGSNEQFF
D: TRBD1
size: -
V: TRBV4-1
J: TRBJ2-1

DNA: TGTGCCAGCGGACAGTACAATGAGCAGTTCTTC
CDR3: CASGQYNEQFF
D: -
size: once
V: TRBV5-5
J: TRBJ2-1

DNA: TGTGCCAGCTCACCACGTGGGGCGGGAGTATCGGCCGAGCAGTACTTC
CDR3: CASSPRGAGVSAEQYF
D: TRBD2
size: -
V: TRBV18
J: TRBJ2-7

DNA: TGCGCCAGCAGCCAAGATTTAGGACATCAGACAGACTCCTATAATTCCCCCCTCCACTTT
CDR3: CASSQDLGHQTDSYNSPLHF
D: -
size: -
V: TRBV4-3
J: TRBJ1-6

DNA: TGTGCCATCAGTGAGTATGGACAGCAAGAGACCCAGTACTTC
CDR3: CAISEYGQQETQYF
D: -
size: -
V: TRBV10-3
J: TRBJ2-5

DNA: TGCGCCAGTGTGGGACAGGGTGGAGGCTACACCTTC
CDR3: CASVGQGGGYTF
D: TRBD1
size: -
V: TRBV5-1
J: TRBJ1-2

DNA: TGTGCCAGCAGCTTAGTCAGGGCTAGGGGTGAGCAGTACTTC
CDR3: CASSLVRARGEQYF
D: -
size: -
V: TRBV7-8
J: TRBJ2-7

DNA: TGTGCCAGCAGCGTCGGCGGGGGGGCTGGAACAGATACGCAGTATTTT
CDR3: CASSVGGGAGTDTQYF
D: TRBD2
size: -
V: TRBV9
J: TRBJ2-3